The T cell receptor (beta chain) under discussion was sequenced for a study of CD8+CD57+ T cells in acquired aplastic anemia. Genomic DNA templated the TCR beta VDJ and CDR3 profiling. Using its own MiXCR run on the reads, TCRdb lists one record per CDR3 protein. Of about 110,000 distinct CDR3 sequences in the sample, less than 65% were seen once. The CDR3 extends over 12 amino acids. The V gene lost 4 bases and the J gene lost 7 bases, with 7 bases spanning the gap. Per the germline V gene, CDR1 is SGHVS and CDR2 is FNYEAQ. Material for sequencing was sorted CD4+, CD8+, or CD8+CD57+ T cells (not recorded which) from PBMCs. The sequence came from a human donor in good health, serving as a control. The chain couples TRBV7-6 to TRBJ2-2; D is undetermined. The CDR3 loop is CASSSPLGELFF. CDR3 in DNA: TGTGCCAGCAGCTCCCCTCTCGGGGAGCTGTTTTTT.